This T cell receptor (beta chain) was recorded in a study of CD8 T cells in Susac syndrome. Study-level findings and limits: A relatively small number of individuals underwent TCR sequencing and HLA analysis.

Points on this clonotype: Its antigen remains unknown.

The CDR3 contains 13 residues. Germline-derived CDR1 and CDR2 are LGHDT and YNNKEL (reference sequence). J lost 5 bases, V lost 8 bases, and 5 bases had no gene match. Sequencing of TCR beta was performed on blood CD8+ and CD4+ T cells. TEMRA cells were FACS-enriched, unlike CD8+ and CD4+ T cells, which were negatively isolated. After extraction with the RNeasy kit, 0.5 to 1 ug of the RNA was reverse transcribed using random hexamers. TCR beta CDR3 was amplified by immunoSEQ covering 54 Vbeta and 13 Jbeta. Using its own MiXCR run on the immunoSEQ multiplex PCR reads, TCRdb lists one record per CDR3 protein. Of about 89,000 distinct CDR3 sequences detected, 85% to 95% appear once; the ten largest clones hold roughly 0.32%.

The TCR originated in a human donor in good health. This rearrangement joins TRBV3-1 to TRBJ2-2, with 7 bases fitting TRBD2. What was sequenced was CD8+ T cells from PBMCs. CDR3 coding DNA: TGTGCCAGCTGGGTAGCGGGTACCGGGGAGCTGTTTTTT. This encodes CASWVAGTGELFF.